The clone carrying this T cell receptor beta chain occurred once. Its specificity is unknown. The data originate from a study of cytomegalovirus exposure and HLA in healthy donors. Study as a whole: The same platform was used for the 100 to 150 validation repertoires as for the 666 first-cohort repertoires, as reported in a later analysis.

General study points: It was approximately 150 TCR beta chains that were listed as cytomegalovirus-associated. TCR clusters originating in the first cohort tended to co-occur in the 120 validation repertoires, according to a later analysis. In vitro data verified three CMV-associated chains as specific for CMV antigens.

V was pared by 1 base and J by 5 bases, with 9 bases between. CDR3 length: 14 residues. CDR1 and CDR2 (germline): SGHRS, YFSETQ. Sequencing was performed with immunoSEQ multiplex PCR; in TCRdb, only in-frame clones are kept and a portion is missing. The sample has some 120,000 clones; around 90% are singletons. The source of this sequence is a woman in her late teens or twenties in good health and CMV-seronegative. This chain joins TRBV5-1 and TRBJ1-4; TRBD1 might be the D (6 bases). The sample taken for sequencing was PBMCs. In DNA form, the CDR3 reads TGCGCCAGCAGCTTGACAGGGAACAATGAAAAACTGTTTTTT. Translation gives CASSLTGNNEKLFF. The complete variable domain, with remaining parts taken from reference TRBV5-1 and TRBJ1-4, reads KAGVTQTPRYLIKTRGQQVTLSCSPISGHRSVSWYQQTPGQGLQFLFEYFSETQRNKGNFPGRFSGRQFSNSRSEMNVSTLELGDSALYLCASSLTGNNEKLFFGSGTQLSVL.